This T cell receptor beta chain stems from a study of CD8 T cells in Susac syndrome. The patients with Susac syndrome satisfied recently defined diagnostic criteria for either definite or probable disease. The RNA, roughly 0.45 to 1 ug, was put through reverse transcription using random hexamers. Amplification of TCR beta CDR3 across 54 Vbeta and 13 Jbeta was performed with immunoSEQ multiplex PCR. TCRdb used MiXCR to reprocess the immunoSEQ multiplex PCR reads, holding one entry per CDR3 protein. The table records roughly 110,000 distinct CDR3 sequences, approximately 93% of them present only once. The specimen sequenced was CD8+ T cells from PBMCs. The TCR was taken from a human donor with Susac syndrome.

CDR3: CASSWQAGQPQHF. Here the CDR3 DNA reads TGTGCCAGCAGTTGGCAGGCGGGGCAGCCCCAGCATTTT. The chain has TRBV27 and TRBJ1-5; D is uncertain. V was pared by 4 bases and J by 7 bases, with 11 bases between. Germline V CDR1 and CDR2: MNHEY, SMNVEV (reference sequence). The CDR3 contains 13 residues.